The T cell receptor beta chain under discussion was sequenced for a study of T cells in pancreatic ductal adenocarcinoma. General study findings and limits: Blood had more productive templates and about 8-fold more unique clonotypes than tumor. Enrichment of CD45RO+ effector over naive T cells in tumors may bias clonality. Mean clonality was about 0.12 in tumors and roughly 0.072 in blood, not significantly different.

Assay used: immunoSEQ multiplex PCR; TCRdb lists only in-frame clones, some missing. The data show 15,000 to 20,000 clones, approximately 91% seen once. The selected patients with pancreatic ductal adenocarcinoma had surgery but no neoadjuvant therapy. The CDR3 sequence is 13 residues long. J gave up 5 bases and V 7 bases, and 7 bases lay outside the gene matches. Per germline, CDR1 SNHLY and CDR2 FYNNEI. Turning to this clone: Antigen unknown.

V is TRBV2 and J is TRBJ2-7; TRBD1 agrees at 8 bases. The clonotype originates from a human donor with pancreatic ductal adenocarcinoma. Source material: PBMCs. The CDR3 bases are TGTGCCAGCAAATGGACAGGGCCCCACGAGCAGTACTTC. Encoded protein: CASKWTGPHEQYF.